This T cell receptor beta chain was sequenced for a study of PD-L1 blockade in urothelial cancer. Study summary: Treatment start was followed by blood analysis at 3 weeks (second dose) and again at 6 weeks. Study-wide findings and caveats: Below-median TCR clonality that was measured in pretreatment blood predicted better survival.

With respect to this clone: Its target is unknown.

This CDR3 contains 14 residues. Per germline, CDR1 SGHRS and CDR2 YFSETQ. Between the trimmed V and J ends, which lost 2 bases and 0 bases, there was a span of 9 bases. Method: immunoSEQ multiplex PCR; TCRdb's copy keeps in-frame clones and lacks some. Of tens of thousands of clones listed, around four fifths are singletons. The time point was: pretreatment peripheral blood. Sequencing used PBMCs, obtained around atezolizumab (anti-PD-L1) treatment. This chain uses TRBV5-1 with TRBJ2-7; the D gene is possibly TRBD2 (5 bases). This TCR was recovered from a man aged 55 to 70 with urothelial cancer. This chain's CDR3 is CASSFGDASYEQYF. In DNA form, the CDR3 reads TGCGCCAGCAGCTTCGGGGATGCCTCCTACGAGCAGTACTTC.